This T cell receptor beta chain was profiled in a study of T cell changes during pregnancy in multiple sclerosis. Some clones are missing from TCRdb's copy, which holds only in-frame ones; the method was immunoSEQ multiplex PCR. The table records more than 90,000 clones, approximately 92% of them present only once. Germline V gene data show CDR1 as SGHTA and CDR2 as FQGTGA. The V and J ends lost 6 bases and 6 bases, in that order; junction bases with no gene match: 7. The CDR3 length is 14 residues. The chain recombines TRBV7-3 with TRBJ2-2; 7 bases match TRBD2. The specimen was peripheral blood, collected in the second trimester of pregnancy. This TCR derives from a female donor with multiple sclerosis, enrolled in a pregnancy study. CDR3 in DNA: TGTGCCAGCAGACTATCGGGAGGAGCCGGGGAGCTGTTTTTT. This gives the protein CASRLSGGAGELFF.